The 30 T cell receptor beta chains below were found in one sample sequenced in a study of shared clonotypes between healthy human individuals (dated by TCRdb to the early 2020s). The method was the immunoSEQ multiplex PCR assay. The table comes from immuneACCESS by way of TCRdb, which keeps in-frame sequences with V and J called. Part of the clones is missing from these tables; in studies checked, under half for an unresolved V gene and the rest for unknown reasons. This sample holds 2,500,000 or so clones; 90% to 95% were observed only once. The ten largest account for 0.11% to 0.15% of the sample. The sample comprised naive CD4+ T cells sorted from blood. What the cell subset or site label conveys for this sample: CD45RA+ positively selected. Receptors originate from a man younger than 30 in good health.

The chain's CDR3 is CASSQLPVGGKLFF. As DNA, the CDR3 is TGTGCCAGCTCACAGCTGCCGGTGGGGGGAAAACTGTTTTTT. The V call is TRBV18, the J call TRBJ1-4; tentative D call: TRBD1 (5 bases). The germline V and J ends were trimmed by 4 bases and 10 bases, with 16 bases remaining between them. There are 14 residues in the CDR3. In germline, CDR1 is KGHSH, CDR2 LQKENI.

This clone appeared once. This rearrangement joins TRBV7-2 to TRBJ2-3; 7 bases match TRBD1. This CDR3 is 17 amino acids long. The V gene end was trimmed by 4 bases and the J gene end by 4 bases; junction bases not matched to a gene: 14. Germline values: CDR1 SGHTA, CDR2 FQGNSA. The CDR3 DNA reads as TGTGCCAGCAGCTATCACCGGGACAGAGGCCCCGCAGATACGCAGTATTTT. Protein product: CASSYHRDRGPADTQYF.

This chain joins TRBV30 and TRBJ1-6; 10 nucleotides match TRBD1. The J segment lost 7 bases and the V segment lost 0 bases, leaving 9 bases of the junction unmatched. Looked up from germline, CDR1 is GTSNPN and CDR2 is SVGIG (reference sequence). The CDR3 runs 17 residues. CDR3: CAWSVGDRGSKNSPLHF. The CDR3 DNA reads TGTGCCTGGAGTGTAGGGGACAGGGGCAGCAAGAATTCACCCCTCCACTTT.

The chain couples TRBV4-1 to TRBJ2-5; the match to TRBD1 covers 12 bases. Germline CDR1 is MGHRA and CDR2 is YSYEKL. V trimming: 1 base; J trimming: 5 bases; junction bases outside the gene matches: 8. This CDR3 has 17 residues. Here the CDR3 DNA reads TGCGCCAGCAGCCAAGCCCAGGGACAGGGGGCGAGTGAGACCCAGTACTTC. Translated, it gives CASSQAQGQGASETQYF.

V and J are TRBV10-2 and TRBJ2-1; D could derive from TRBD1 or TRBD2 (5 bases each). Trimming removed 7 bases at V and 3 bases at J, with 10 bases between. This CDR3 has 13 residues. From germline, CDR1 is WSHSY and CDR2 SAAADI. The CDR3 DNA sequence: TGCGCCAGCACGGGGACCTTCTACAATGAGCAGTTCTTC. Protein sequence: CASTGTFYNEQFF.

The chain is built from TRBV19 and TRBJ2-4; TRBD2 aligns across 13 bases. This CDR3 contains 17 residues. Germline trimming cut 5 bases from V and 1 base from J; bases unmatched to any gene: 5. Germline CDR1 and CDR2: LNHDA and SQIVND (reference sequence). The CDR3 loop reads CASSPGTSGMAKNIQYF. In DNA form, the CDR3 reads TGTGCCAGTAGTCCCGGGACTAGCGGGATGGCCAAAAACATTCAGTACTTC.

The chain has TRBV11-2 and TRBJ2-7; the D is unclear. V was cut by 0 bases and J by 2 bases, with 5 bases left in between. Germline V CDR1 and CDR2: SGHAT, FQNNGV. The CDR3 contains 13 residues. CDR3 in DNA: TGTGCCAGCAGCTTAGACGGTGCCTACGAGCAGTACTTC. It translates to CASSLDGAYEQYF.

The gene calls are TRBV6-6 and TRBJ2-3; no firm D call. The CDR3 has 14 residues. Trimming took 2 bases from V and 2 from J, leaving 8 bases between them. Looked up from germline, CDR1 is MNHNY and CDR2 is SVGAGI (reference sequence). The CDR3 protein is CASSYTSNTDTQYF. The CDR3 region has the DNA TGTGCCAGCAGTTACACGTCAAACACAGATACGCAGTATTTT.

The chain is built from TRBV5-8 and TRBJ1-2; 9 bases match TRBD1. Per the germline V gene, CDR1 is SGHTS and CDR2 is YDEGEE. This CDR3 contains 14 residues. Unmatched junction bases numbered 1, after V lost 0 bases and J lost 4 bases. In DNA form, the CDR3 reads TGTGCCAGCAGCTTGGAACAGGGGGCCTATGGCTACACCTTC. It translates to CASSLEQGAYGYTF.

The J gene is TRBJ1-2, the V gene TRBV6-6; D is possibly TRBD1 (5 bases). From germline, CDR1 is MNHNY and CDR2 SVGAGI (reference sequence). V lost 6 bases and J 6 bases, leaving 11 bases between the germline ends. The CDR3 has 12 amino acids. CDR3 amino acids: CASSRESHGYTF. In nucleotides, the CDR3 is TGTGCCAGCAGCAGGGAAAGCCATGGCTACACCTTC.

The rearrangement links TRBV7-2 to TRBJ2-7, with 11 bases identical to TRBD2. CDR1 is SGHTA, CDR2 FQGNSA, per germline. This CDR3 region has 16 residues. The V gene end was trimmed by 5 bases and the J gene end by 6 bases; junction bases not matched to a gene: 12. The chain's CDR3 is CASSPQWVAGGGEQYF. In nucleotides, the CDR3 is TGTGCCAGCAGCCCCCAGTGGGTAGCGGGAGGGGGCGAGCAGTACTTC.

The genes are TRBV9 and TRBJ2-2; 14 positions match TRBD2. This CDR3 region has 19 residues. V gave up 4 bases and J gave up 5 bases; unmatched junction bases: 13. The germline gives CDR1 SGDLS, CDR2 YYNGEE. CDR3 region: CASSSGLAGDLTSTGELFF. In DNA form, the CDR3 reads TGTGCCAGCAGCTCGGGACTAGCGGGAGACCTAACCTCGACCGGGGAGCTGTTTTTT.

The chain is built from TRBV11-3 and TRBJ1-2; D is unclear. Germline CDR1 and CDR2: SGHNT and YENEEA. The CDR3 covers 15 residues. The germline V and J ends were trimmed by 5 bases and 5 bases, with 18 bases remaining between them. The CDR3 nucleotides read TGTGCCAGCAGCCTTTTAACATTCCCTTTTTATGGCTACACCTTC. Translating it yields CASSLLTFPFYGYTF.

The genes are TRBV5-1 and TRBJ2-4, with a possible D match to TRBD2 (6 bases). There are 15 residues in the CDR3. Trimming removed 0 bases at V and 8 bases at J, with 15 bases between. Germline loops: CDR1 SGHRS, CDR2 YFSETQ. In DNA, the CDR3 is TGCGCCAGCAGCTTGGATGGGTGGGAGGAAGACATTCAGTACTTC. Translated: CASSLDGWEEDIQYF.

The chain employs TRBV6-6 and TRBJ2-7; D is possibly TRBD2 (6 bases). The V gene lost 5 bases and the J gene lost 7 bases, with 15 bases spanning the gap. Looked up from germline, CDR1 is MNHNY and CDR2 is SVGAGI (reference sequence). The CDR3 runs 13 residues. The CDR3 loop reads CASSRSEGGEQYF. CDR3 DNA: TGTGCCAGCAGTCGTTCGGAGGGAGGAGAGCAGTACTTC.

The J gene is TRBJ2-5, the V gene TRBV6-5; D ambiguous. V gave up 7 bases and J gave up 5 bases, with 17 bases separating them. The CDR3 covers 14 residues. Germline V gene sequence: CDR1 MNHEY, CDR2 SVGAGI. The CDR3 coding sequence is TGTGCCAGCAAAGCCGGGTCGCTGGAGGAGACCCAGTACTTC. Its translation: CASKAGSLEETQYF.

The sample holds one count of this clone. The rearrangement links TRBV2 to TRBJ1-1; tentatively, D is TRBD1 (5 bases). Trimming took 2 bases from V and 1 from J, leaving 17 bases between them. CDR3 length: 17 residues. CDR1 is SNHLY and CDR2 is FYNNEI in the germline V gene. DNA of the CDR3: TGTGCCAGCAGTGAAAGGGGTCGGGAAGCGCGGAACACTGAAGCTTTCTTT. The encoded protein is CASSERGREARNTEAFF.

The J gene is TRBJ2-2, the V gene TRBV6-5; D not resolved. V lost 0 bases and J lost 4, with 12 bases in between. Per germline, CDR1 MNHEY and CDR2 SVGAGI. CDR3 length: 16 amino acids. The CDR3 loop reads CASSYSWVPGTGELFF. CDR3 nucleotide sequence: TGTGCCAGCAGTTACTCATGGGTTCCGGGCACCGGGGAGCTGTTTTTT.

The V gene is TRBV4-1, the J gene TRBJ2-5, with 8 nucleotides matching TRBD1. The DNA end lines up better with TRBJ2-7; the J call may be wrong. The V gene's germline CDR1 is MGHRA and CDR2 YSYEKL. The CDR3 loop spans 15 amino acids. In DNA form, the CDR3 reads TGCGCCAGCAGCCAATTAGGGACAGGACCCTACGAGCAGTACTTC. Translated: CASSQLGTGPYEQYF.

In this sample, this clone turned up a few times. CDR3 amino acids: CASSFGLAGVGYEQYF. In DNA form, the CDR3 reads TGTGCCAGCAGCTTCGGACTAGCGGGAGTCGGCTACGAGCAGTACTTC. This chain connects TRBV7-2 to TRBJ2-7, with 13 nucleotides matching TRBD2. The CDR3 has 16 residues. The V and J ends lost 3 bases and 3 bases, in that order; junction bases with no gene match: 5. Germline V CDR1 and CDR2: SGHTA, FQGNSA.

The V gene is TRBV27, the J gene TRBJ2-3; 8 nucleotides agree with TRBD2. The CDR3 consists of 16 residues. Germline V lookup: CDR1 MNHEY, CDR2 SMNVEV (reference sequence). V gave up 5 bases and J gave up 4 bases; unmatched junction bases: 11. The CDR3 loop reads CASSPRLSGGPDTQYF. The DNA of the CDR3 is TGTGCCAGCAGTCCCAGACTGAGCGGGGGACCAGATACGCAGTATTTT.

This chain links TRBV10-1 with TRBJ2-7; 9 bases are a match to TRBD2. V dropped 3 bases and J dropped 2; count of bases not matched to a gene: 8. The CDR3 spans 16 residues. Germline-derived CDR1 and CDR2 are WNHNN and SYGVQD (reference sequence). The CDR3 spells CASSDGGRASTYEQYF. The DNA of the CDR3 is TGCGCCAGCAGTGATGGCGGGAGGGCCTCGACCTACGAGCAGTACTTC.

The chain combines TRBV4-1 with TRBJ1-1; 8 positions match TRBD1. The CDR3 spans 16 residues. J was trimmed by 5 bases and V by 4 bases; bases with no gene match: 12. CDR1 and CDR2 from the germline V gene are MGHRA and YSYEKL. The CDR3 DNA sequence: TGCGCCAGCAGCCTTCTGCAGGGACAGGTGGGGACTGAAGCTTTCTTT. It is translated as CASSLLQGQVGTEAFF.

The DNA for the CDR3 is TGCGCCAGCACAGGCCCCTCTGGAAACACCATATATTTT. Translating gives CASTGPSGNTIYF. This chain uses TRBV5-1 with TRBJ1-3; D remains ambiguous. Trimming removed 6 bases at V and 0 bases at J, with 7 bases between. Germline lookup yields CDR1 SGHRS and CDR2 YFSETQ. There are 13 residues in the CDR3.

The rearrangement joins TRBV10-3 to TRBJ1-3; D is unresolved. Germline loops: CDR1 ENHRY, CDR2 SYGVKD. The CDR3 extends over 12 amino acids. Trimming took 3 bases from V and 8 from J, leaving 8 bases between them. The CDR3 is CAISDSRYTIYF. CDR3 nucleotides: TGTGCCATCAGTGACAGTAGATACACCATATATTTT.

The chain combines TRBV5-4 with TRBJ2-5; D perhaps matches TRBD1 (6 bases). Deletions cut 3 bases from V and 5 bases from J, with 14 bases between. Germline V gene data show CDR1 as SGHNT and CDR2 as YYREEE (reference sequence). This CDR3 spans 14 amino acids. Here the CDR3 reads CASSSGTTSETQYF. For the CDR3, the DNA is TGTGCCAGCAGCTCGGGGACAACTTCGGAGACCCAGTACTTC. The whole variable domain, filled in from reference TRBV5-4 and TRBJ2-5, reads ETGVTQSPTHLIKTRGQQVTLRCSSQSGHNTVSWYQQALGQGPQFIFQYYREEENGRGNFPPRFSGLQFPNYSSELNVNALELDDSALYLCASSSGTTSETQYFGPGTRLLVL.

This clone was seen only a few times. This chain links TRBV7-9 with TRBJ1-5; D is unclear. The CDR3 runs 11 residues. Germline V gene sequence: CDR1 SEHNR, CDR2 FQNEAQ (reference sequence). The V and J ends lost 8 bases and 5 bases respectively, with 7 bases between them. DNA of the CDR3: TGTGCCAGCGGACCGGATCAGCCCCAGCATTTT. This gives the protein CASGPDQPQHF. Supplemented by reference TRBV7-9 and TRBJ1-5, the full variable domain reads DTGVSQNPRHKITKRGQNVTFRCDPISEHNRLYWYRQTLGQGPEFLTYFQNEAQLEKSRLLSDRFSAERPKGSFSTLEIQRTEQGDSAMYLCASGPDQPQHFGDGTRLSIL.

The J gene is TRBJ2-1, the V gene TRBV5-1; perhaps TRBD1 as D (5 bases). Trimming took 4 bases from V and 2 from J, leaving 13 bases between them. CDR3 length: 15 amino acids. Germline CDR1 and CDR2: SGHRS and YFSETQ. DNA of the CDR3: TGCGCCAGCAGCCAGACACAGGTTACCTACAATGAGCAGTTCTTC. It encodes CASSQTQVTYNEQFF.

This chain links TRBV30 with TRBJ2-7; no clear D. Trimming left V 4 bases short and J 2 bases short, with 12 bases between. The CDR3 length is 13 residues. Germline values: CDR1 GTSNPN, CDR2 SVGIG (reference sequence). The CDR3 DNA is TGTGCCTGGAATCCTTCGGCTGCCTACGAGCAGTACTTC. The encoded protein is CAWNPSAAYEQYF.

The chain uses TRBV5-1 and TRBJ1-2; 7 bases line up with TRBD1. J gave up 4 bases and V 1 base, and 7 bases lay outside the gene matches. This CDR3 region has 15 residues. Germline assignment: CDR1 SGHRS and CDR2 YFSETQ. Here the CDR3 DNA reads TGCGCCAGCAGCTTGAATACCGACAGGGCCTATGGCTACACCTTC. Translating it yields CASSLNTDRAYGYTF.